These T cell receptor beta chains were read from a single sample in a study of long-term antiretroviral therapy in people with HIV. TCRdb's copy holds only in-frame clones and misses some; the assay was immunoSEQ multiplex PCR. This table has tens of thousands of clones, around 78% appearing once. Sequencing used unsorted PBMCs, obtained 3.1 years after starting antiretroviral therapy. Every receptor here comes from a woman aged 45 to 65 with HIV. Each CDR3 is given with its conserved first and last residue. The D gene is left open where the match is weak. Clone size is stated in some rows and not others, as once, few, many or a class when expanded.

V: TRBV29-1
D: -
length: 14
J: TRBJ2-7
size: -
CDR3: CSVPGRESSYEQYF
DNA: TGCAGCGTGCCCGGACGGGAAAGCTCCTACGAGCAGTACTTC

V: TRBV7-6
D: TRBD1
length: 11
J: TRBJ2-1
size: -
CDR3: CASSPLTGGFF
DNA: TGTGCCAGCAGCCCCTTGACAGGGGGGTTCTTC

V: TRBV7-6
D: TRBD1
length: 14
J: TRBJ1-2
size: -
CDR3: CASRRDRFSYGYTF
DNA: TGTGCCAGCCGCAGGGACAGATTCTCCTATGGCTACACCTTC

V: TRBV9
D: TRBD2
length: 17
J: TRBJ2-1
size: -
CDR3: CASSVAPLGGGDHEQFF
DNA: TGTGCCAGCAGCGTAGCCCCCCTGGGCGGGGGGGACCATGAGCAGTTCTTC

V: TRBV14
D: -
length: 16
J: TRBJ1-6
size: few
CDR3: CASSQVARGYNSPLHF
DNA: TGTGCCAGCAGCCAAGTGGCTCGGGGCTATAATTCACCCCTCCACTTT

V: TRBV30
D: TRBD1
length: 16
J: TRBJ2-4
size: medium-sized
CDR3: CAWSLIGTGDKNIQYF
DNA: TGTGCCTGGAGTTTAATTGGGACAGGTGATAAAAACATTCAGTACTTC

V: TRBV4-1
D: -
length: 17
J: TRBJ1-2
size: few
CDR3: CASSQDREREGNYGYTF
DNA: TGCGCCAGCAGCCAAGACAGGGAGAGGGAGGGAAACTATGGCTACACCTTC

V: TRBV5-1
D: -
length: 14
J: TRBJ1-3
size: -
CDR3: CASSLGTLGNTIYF
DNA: TGCGCCAGCAGCCTCGGGACCCTTGGAAACACCATATATTTT

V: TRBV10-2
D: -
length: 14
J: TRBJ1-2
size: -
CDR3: CASSGTSVNYGYTF
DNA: TGCGCCAGCAGTGGGACTTCCGTTAACTATGGCTACACCTTC

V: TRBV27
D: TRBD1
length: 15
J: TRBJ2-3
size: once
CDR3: CASSPDRGGRDTQYF
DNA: TGTGCCAGCAGCCCGGACAGGGGGGGTAGAGATACGCAGTATTTT

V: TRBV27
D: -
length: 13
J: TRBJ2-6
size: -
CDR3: CASSFAGANVLTF
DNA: TGTGCCAGCAGTTTCGCTGGGGCCAACGTCCTGACTTTC

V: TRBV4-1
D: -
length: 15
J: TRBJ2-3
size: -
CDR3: CASSQGGADTDTQYF
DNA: TGCGCCAGCAGCCAAGGGGGGGCCGACACAGATACGCAGTATTTT

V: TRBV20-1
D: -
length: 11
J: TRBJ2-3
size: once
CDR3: CSAKRGDTQYF
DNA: TGCAGTGCAAAACGGGGAGATACGCAGTATTTT

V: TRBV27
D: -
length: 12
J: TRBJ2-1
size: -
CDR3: CASSAGFHEQFF
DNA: TGTGCCAGCTCCGCGGGATTCCATGAGCAGTTCTTC